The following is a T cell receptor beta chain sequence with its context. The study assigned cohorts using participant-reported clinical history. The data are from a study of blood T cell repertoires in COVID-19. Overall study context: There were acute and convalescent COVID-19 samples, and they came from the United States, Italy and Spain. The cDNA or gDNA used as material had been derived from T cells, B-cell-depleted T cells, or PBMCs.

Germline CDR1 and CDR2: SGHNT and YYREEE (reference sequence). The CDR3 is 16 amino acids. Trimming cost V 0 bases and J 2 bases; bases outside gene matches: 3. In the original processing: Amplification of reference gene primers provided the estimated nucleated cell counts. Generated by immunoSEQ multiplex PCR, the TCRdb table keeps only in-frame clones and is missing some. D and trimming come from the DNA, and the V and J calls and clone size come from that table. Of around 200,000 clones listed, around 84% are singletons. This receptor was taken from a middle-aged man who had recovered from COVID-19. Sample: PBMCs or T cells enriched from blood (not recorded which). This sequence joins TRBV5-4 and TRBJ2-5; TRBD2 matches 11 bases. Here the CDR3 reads CASSLAGTSGQETQYF. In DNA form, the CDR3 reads TGTGCCAGCAGCTTGGCCGGGACTAGCGGTCAAGAGACCCAGTACTTC.